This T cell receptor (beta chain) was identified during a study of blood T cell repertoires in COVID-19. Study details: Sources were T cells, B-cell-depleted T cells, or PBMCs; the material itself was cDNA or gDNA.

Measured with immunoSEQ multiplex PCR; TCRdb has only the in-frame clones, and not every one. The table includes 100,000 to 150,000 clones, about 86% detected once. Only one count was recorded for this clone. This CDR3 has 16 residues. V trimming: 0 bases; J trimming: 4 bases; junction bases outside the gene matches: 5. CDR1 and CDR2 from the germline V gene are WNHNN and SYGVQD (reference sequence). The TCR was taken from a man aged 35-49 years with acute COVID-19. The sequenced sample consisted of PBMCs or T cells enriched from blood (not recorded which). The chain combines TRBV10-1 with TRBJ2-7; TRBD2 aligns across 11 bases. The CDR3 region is CASSESKTSGTYEQYF. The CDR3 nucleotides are TGCGCCAGCAGTGAGTCGAAGACTAGCGGGACGTACGAGCAGTACTTC.